The entry below describes one T cell receptor beta chain. What it binds is unknown. The data were obtained in a study of radiotherapy plus CTLA-4 blockade in lung cancer. Background on the study: Across the patients, objective responses occurred in approximately 18%, and disease control in approximately 30%. Study-wide results and caveats: Radiotherapy with ipilimumab was followed by blood expansion of tumor-derived clones. Reports identified early blood T cell clone dynamics, with interferon-beta, as the best response predictor.

Germline CDR1 reads LNHDA; CDR2 reads SQIVND (reference sequence). With 3 bases removed from V and 8 bases from J, the gap between germline ends came to 10 bases. The CDR3 length is 12 residues. Only in-frame clones appear in the TCRdb table, and some are missing; sequencing was by immunoSEQ multiplex PCR. Of about 28,000 clones in the sample, around 79% were seen once. The V and J genes are TRBV19 and TRBJ1-1, with D uncertain. This sequence originates from a human donor with non-small cell lung cancer who had stable disease on radiotherapy plus ipilimumab. This specimen was peripheral blood, taken from a patient treated with radiotherapy plus ipilimumab. The CDR3 nucleotides are TGTGCCAGTAGTATGGGGAGGGTAGAAGCTTTCTTT. Protein sequence: CASSMGRVEAFF. The full variable domain, in which reference TRBV19 and TRBJ1-1 provide the parts outside the CDR3, is DGGITQSPKYLFRKEGQNVTLSCEQNLNHDAMYWYRQDPGQGLRLIYYSQIVNDFQKGDIAEGYSVSREKKESFPLTVTSAQKNPTAFYLCASSMGRVEAFFGQGTRLTVV.